Following are 23 T cell receptor beta chains from one sample sequenced in a study of cytomegalovirus exposure and HLA in healthy donors. The primer mix had 60 Vbeta and 13 Jbeta primers. Libraries were prepared by immunoSEQ multiplex PCR; TCRdb keeps only in-frame clonotypes and omits some of them. The repertoire holds about 210,000 clones, with approximately 86% as singletons. Sequences were obtained from PBMCs. The receptors were sampled from a young woman in good health and CMV-seronegative.

The chain uses TRBV6-1 and TRBJ2-2; 8 bases are shared with TRBD1. CDR1 is MNHNS and CDR2 is SASEGT in the germline V gene. CDR3 length equals 16 residues. V shed 1 base, J shed 3 bases, and the junction held 4 bases outside the gene matches. The DNA of the CDR3 is TGTGCCAGCAGTGAAGATCACAGGGGGGACACCGGGGAGCTGTTTTTT. This encodes CASSEDHRGDTGELFF.

CDR3 in amino acids: CASSSMTGGTGELFF. For the CDR3, the DNA is TGTGCCAGCAGCTCGATGACAGGGGGGACCGGGGAGCTGTTTTTT. This chain uses TRBV7-9 with TRBJ2-2; 9 bases line up with TRBD1. CDR1 and CDR2 from the germline V gene are SEHNR and FQNEAQ (reference sequence). J gave up 5 bases and V 4 bases, and 5 bases lay outside the gene matches. This CDR3 comprises 15 residues. Variable domain in full (rest from reference TRBV7-9 and TRBJ2-2): DTGVSQNPRHKITKRGQNVTFRCDPISEHNRLYWYRQTLGQGPEFLTYFQNEAQLEKSRLLSDRFSAERPKGSFSTLEIQRTEQGDSAMYLCASSSMTGGTGELFFGEGSRLTVL.

The chain couples TRBV12-5 to TRBJ2-5, with 7 nucleotides matching TRBD1. The J call is uncertain, as TRBJ2-7 better fits the DNA end. The CDR3 runs 15 residues. The germline CDR1 and CDR2 sequences are LGHNT and FRNRAP. The CDR3 is CASGPQGTSLYEQYF. For the CDR3, the DNA is TGTGCTAGTGGTCCACAGGGGACATCCCTCTACGAGCAGTACTTC.

The chain joins TRBV11-3 to TRBJ2-5; a possible D gene is TRBD2 (6 bases). V lost 5 bases and J 2 bases, leaving 15 bases between the germline ends. The CDR3 is made up of 15 amino acids. The germline CDR1 and CDR2 sequences are SGHNT and YENEEA. CDR3 in amino acids: CASSPAGGLQETQYF. Written as DNA, the CDR3 is TGTGCCAGCAGCCCCGCTGGAGGGTTGCAAGAGACCCAGTACTTC.

This clone has a single count. The CDR3 nucleotides read TGTGCCAGCAGCTTGAGAGTGCGGGGGGGCTCCTACAATGAGCAGTTCTTC. It encodes CASSLRVRGGSYNEQFF. The chain links TRBV5-6 to TRBJ2-1; 9 positions match TRBD2. The CDR3 length is 17 residues. V was pared by 1 base and J by 0 bases, with 5 bases of the junction left unmatched. The germline CDR1 and CDR2 sequences are SGHDT and YYEEEE. The entire variable domain, with the rest obtained from reference TRBV5-6 and TRBJ2-1, is as follows: DAGVTQSPTHLIKTRGQQVTLRCSPKSGHDTVSWYQQALGQGPQFIFQYYEEEERQRGNFPDRFSGHQFPNYSSELNVNALLLGDSALYLCASSLRVRGGSYNEQFFGPGTRLTVL.

The chain combines TRBV5-1 with TRBJ2-7; perhaps TRBD2 as D (6 bases). Trimming pared 0 bases from V and 0 bases from J, leaving 7 bases between. Per the germline V gene, CDR1 is SGHRS and CDR2 is YFSETQ. CDR3 length: 14 residues. CDR3 loop: CASSLGLGSYEQYF. The DNA of the CDR3 is TGCGCCAGCAGCTTGGGACTAGGCTCCTACGAGCAGTACTTC.

This chain links TRBV4-1 with TRBJ2-2, with a possible D match to TRBD2 (5 bases). Germline V gene data show CDR1 as MGHRA and CDR2 as YSYEKL. CDR3 length equals 15 residues. The ends were cut back, 1 base at V and 5 bases at J, with 11 bases in the middle. CDR3 DNA: TGCGCCAGCAGCCAAGGGGCAGCGGCGACCGGGGAGCTGTTTTTT. Protein sequence: CASSQGAAATGELFF.

V is TRBV7-9 and J is TRBJ2-7; TRBD1 is a possible D gene (5 bases). Per the germline V gene, CDR1 is SEHNR and CDR2 is FQNEAQ (reference sequence). The CDR3 covers 14 residues. Deletions cut 4 bases from V and 3 bases from J, with 13 bases between. CDR3 bases: TGTGCCAGCAGCTCAGACTTCGACAGCTACGAGCAGTACTTC. It yields the protein CASSSDFDSYEQYF.

This chain connects TRBV29-1 to TRBJ1-4; the match to TRBD1 covers 8 bases. The CDR3 loop spans 13 amino acids. Germline assignment: CDR1 SQVTM and CDR2 ANQGSEA. Trimming removed 6 bases from V and 6 bases from J; junction bases left unmatched: 6. CDR3 loop: CSVVRGQDEKLFF. The CDR3 bases are TGCAGCGTCGTAAGGGGACAGGATGAAAAACTGTTTTTT.

CDR3 sequence (DNA): TGTGCCAGCAGCTTAATCAGCGATCAGCCCCAGCATTTT. Amino acids: CASSLISDQPQHF. The V and J genes are TRBV7-2 and TRBJ1-5; D remains ambiguous. V was trimmed by 2 bases and J by 5 bases, leaving 7 bases between them. The CDR3 has 13 amino acids. CDR1 and CDR2 (germline): SGHTA, FQGNSA.

The table lists this clone with a count of one. V gene TRBV11-2 combines with J gene TRBJ2-3; D unclear. The CDR3 loop spans 17 amino acids. Germline V gives CDR1 SGHAT, CDR2 FQNNGV. With 1 base removed from V and 0 bases from J, the gap between germline ends came to 14 bases. The CDR3 loop is CASSLVLAATSTDTQYF. CDR3 nucleotides: TGTGCCAGCAGCTTAGTCTTAGCTGCCACTAGCACAGATACGCAGTATTTT.

This rearrangement joins TRBV6-1 to TRBJ1-1, with D perhaps matching TRBD1 (6 bases). Per the germline V gene, CDR1 is MNHNS and CDR2 is SASEGT. CDR3 length: 14 residues. Between the trimmed V and J ends, which lost 4 bases and 6 bases, there was a span of 15 bases. The CDR3 DNA reads TGTGCCAGCAGTGCGGGGGGCGTAGTCGCTGAAGCTTTCTTT. The encoded protein is CASSAGGVVAEAFF.

The chain uses TRBV5-1 and TRBJ1-4, with D unresolved. Germline values: CDR1 SGHRS, CDR2 YFSETQ. The V end was cut by 1 base, the J end by 1 base, with 8 bases between. This CDR3 has 15 residues. This CDR3 reads CASSLNRGTNEKLFF. CDR3 nucleotides: TGCGCCAGCAGCTTGAATAGAGGAACTAATGAAAAACTGTTTTTT.

This clone was seen only a few times. This chain links TRBV11-3 with TRBJ2-5, with a possible D match to TRBD1 (6 bases). V was trimmed by 5 bases and J by 5 bases, leaving 9 bases between them. The CDR3 length is 12 residues. CDR1 is SGHNT, CDR2 YENEEA, per germline. CDR3 nucleotides: TGTGCCAGCAGCCCAGACAGGGAGACCCAGTACTTC. The encoded protein is CASSPDRETQYF. Combining the CDR3 with reference TRBV11-3 and TRBJ2-5 gives the whole variable domain EAGVVQSPRYKIIEKKQPVAFWCNPISGHNTLYWYLQNLGQGPELLIRYENEEAVDDSQLPKDRFSAERLKGVDSTLKIQPAELGDSAVYLCASSPDRETQYFGPGTRLLVL.

CDR3 in DNA: TGCAGCGTTGAAGAGGACAGGGTAGATGGCTACACCTTC. Its protein product is CSVEEDRVDGYTF. The gene calls are TRBV29-1 and TRBJ1-2; TRBD1 agrees at 8 bases. The length of the CDR3 is 13 residues. Trimming removed 0 bases from V and 6 bases from J; junction bases left unmatched: 3. Germline V gene lookup returns CDR1 SQVTM and CDR2 ANQGSEA.

The V call is TRBV6-6, the J call TRBJ1-1; D is ambiguous. The germline CDR1 and CDR2 sequences are MNHNY and SVGAGI (reference sequence). The CDR3 contains 14 residues. Trimming took 2 bases from V and 2 from J, leaving 9 bases between them. In DNA form, the CDR3 reads TGTGCCAGCAGTTACGCGCACGTTAACACTGAAGCTTTCTTT. Amino acids: CASSYAHVNTEAFF.

The genes are TRBV7-9 and TRBJ2-1; D is possibly TRBD1 (6 bases). The germline CDR1 and CDR2 sequences are SEHNR and FQNEAQ (reference sequence). The CDR3 runs to 19 residues. Between the trimmed V and J ends, which lost 4 bases and 0 bases, there was a span of 22 bases. CDR3: CASSSAVRGKTGSYNEQFF. For the CDR3, the DNA is TGTGCCAGCAGCTCAGCGGTCCGGGGTAAGACAGGCTCCTACAATGAGCAGTTCTTC.

The chain joins TRBV27 to TRBJ2-3; perhaps TRBD1 as D (5 bases). Germline values: CDR1 MNHEY, CDR2 SMNVEV (reference sequence). V lost 0 bases, J lost 4 bases, and 11 bases lay in between. There are 15 residues in the CDR3. CDR3 region: CASSLSGQGSDTQYF. The DNA for the CDR3 is TGTGCCAGCAGTTTATCGGGGCAAGGCTCAGATACGCAGTATTTT.

The chain is built from TRBV2 and TRBJ2-7; D possibly corresponds to TRBD2 (6 bases). Germline CDR1 and CDR2: SNHLY and FYNNEI. V lost 6 bases and J lost 4, with 16 bases in between. The CDR3 spans 14 residues. DNA of the CDR3: TGTGCCAGCAGAGAAAGGACGGGGGAATACGAGCAGTACTTC. Translating gives CASRERTGEYEQYF.

The chain is built from TRBV6-4 and TRBJ2-1; TRBD1 might be the D (6 bases). V was pared by 7 bases and J by 7 bases, with 11 bases between. This CDR3 spans 12 amino acids. Germline V CDR1 and CDR2: MRHNA, SNTAGT. The CDR3 DNA is TGTGCCAGCATTTACAGGGTAAATGAGCAGTTCTTC. It yields the protein CASIYRVNEQFF.

CDR3 sequence (DNA): TGTGCCAGCAGCTTAGGGGTTCAAGCGGGGGGCCTTAACACCGGGGAGCTGTTTTTT. This encodes CASSLGVQAGGLNTGELFF. The chain couples TRBV7-9 to TRBJ2-2; 9 nucleotides align to TRBD2. V lost 1 base and J lost 2; bases outside the gene matches: 11. The germline V gene encodes CDR1 SEHNR and CDR2 FQNEAQ (reference sequence). The CDR3 totals 19 residues.

This clone appeared a few times. Here the CDR3 DNA reads TGTGCCAGCAGCTCATCGGACAGGACCGAGCAGTACTTC. Translating gives CASSSSDRTEQYF. V usage is TRBV7-9 and J usage is TRBJ2-7; 7 nucleotides match TRBD1. V gave up 4 bases and J gave up 6 bases; unmatched junction bases: 6. Per the germline V gene, CDR1 is SEHNR and CDR2 is FQNEAQ (reference sequence). The CDR3 has 13 amino acids. Full variable domain (rest looked up from reference TRBV7-9 and TRBJ2-7): DTGVSQNPRHKITKRGQNVTFRCDPISEHNRLYWYRQTLGQGPEFLTYFQNEAQLEKSRLLSDRFSAERPKGSFSTLEIQRTEQGDSAMYLCASSSSDRTEQYFGPGTRLTVT.

V usage is TRBV27 and J usage is TRBJ1-5; D gene ambiguous. CDR1 is MNHEY and CDR2 is SMNVEV in the germline V gene (reference sequence). The CDR3 sequence is 15 residues long. V shed 3 bases and J shed 4 bases, with 13 bases lying between them. The CDR3 here is CASSFGGAGNQPQHF. Written as DNA, the CDR3 is TGTGCCAGCAGTTTCGGAGGCGCCGGAAATCAGCCCCAGCATTTT.